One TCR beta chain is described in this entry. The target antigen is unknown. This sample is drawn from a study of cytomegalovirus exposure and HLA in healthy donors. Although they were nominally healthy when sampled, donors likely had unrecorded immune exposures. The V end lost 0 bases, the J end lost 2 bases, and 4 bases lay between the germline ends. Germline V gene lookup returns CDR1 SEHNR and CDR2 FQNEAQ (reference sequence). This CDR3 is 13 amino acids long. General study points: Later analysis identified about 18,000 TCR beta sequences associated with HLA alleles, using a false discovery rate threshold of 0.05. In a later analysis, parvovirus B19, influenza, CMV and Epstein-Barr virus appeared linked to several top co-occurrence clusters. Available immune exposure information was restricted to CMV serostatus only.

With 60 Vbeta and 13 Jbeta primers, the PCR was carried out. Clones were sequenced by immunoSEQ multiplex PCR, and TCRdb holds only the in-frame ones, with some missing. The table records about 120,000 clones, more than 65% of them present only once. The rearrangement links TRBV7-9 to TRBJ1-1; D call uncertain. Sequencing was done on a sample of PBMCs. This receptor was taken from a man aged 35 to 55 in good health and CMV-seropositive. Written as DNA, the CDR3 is TGTGCCAGCAGCTTAGCAGCTAACACTGAAGCTTTCTTT. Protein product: CASSLAANTEAFF.